Presented here are 5 T cell receptor beta chains from one specimen sequenced in a study of shared clonotypes between healthy human individuals (dated by TCRdb to the early 2020s). The method was the immunoSEQ multiplex PCR assay. This immuneACCESS table, as held by TCRdb, lists in-frame sequences with V and J called but not all clones. Of the missing ones, under half trace to an unresolved V gene in checked studies; the others have no known cause. For this sample the table gives under 650,000 clones, of which 96% were detected only once. The leading ten clones occupy under 0.06% of the sample. The sample consisted of naive CD4+ T cells sorted from blood. The cell subset or site label, as the study defines it: CD45RA+ positively selected. The receptors derive from a woman between 25 and 40 years old in good health.

The chain couples TRBV27 to TRBJ2-7; TRBD2 might be the D (7 bases). With 6 bases removed from V and 3 bases from J, the gap between germline ends came to 21 bases. The V gene's germline CDR1 is MNHEY and CDR2 SMNVEV (reference sequence). The CDR3 is 16 residues long. The CDR3 is CASSLPGRGAGYEQYF. As DNA, the CDR3 is TGTGCCAGCAGCCTCCCGGGGAGGGGGGCCGGCTACGAGCAGTACTTC.

V gene TRBV7-2 combines with J gene TRBJ1-4; no definite D call. The CDR3 sequence is 16 residues long. Germline loops: CDR1 SGHTA, CDR2 FQGNSA. V gave up 1 base and J gave up 2 bases, with 11 bases separating them. CDR3: CASSLGLGWTNEKLFF. The DNA for the CDR3 is TGTGCCAGCAGCTTAGGGCTGGGTTGGACTAATGAAAAACTGTTTTTT. Filled out from reference TRBV7-2 and TRBJ1-4, the complete variable domain reads GAGVSQSPSNKVTEKGKDVELRCDPISGHTALYWYRQSLGQGLEFLIYFQGNSAPDKSGLPSDRFSAERTGGSVSTLTIQRTQQEDSAVYLCASSLGLGWTNEKLFFGSGTQLSVL.

As regards this clone: This CDR3 is also generated by other DNA sequences in the sample. V usage is TRBV18 and J usage is TRBJ1-5; no reliable D call. CDR1 and CDR2 from the germline V gene are KGHSH and LQKENI. The CDR3 covers 13 residues. V lost 6 bases and J lost 5, with 11 bases in between. CDR3 loop: CASSPDRDQPQHF. In nucleotides, the CDR3 is TGTGCCAGCTCCCCCGACCGAGATCAGCCCCAGCATTTT.

This clone was seen a single time. The chain uses TRBV7-2 and TRBJ1-6; D gene unclear. The CDR3 is 15 amino acids. Deletions cut 0 bases from V and 7 bases from J, with 10 bases between. Germline CDR1 reads SGHTA; CDR2 reads FQGNSA. DNA of the CDR3: TGTGCCAGCAGCTTAGCGCCGGGAGCGAATTCACCCCTCCACTTT. This encodes CASSLAPGANSPLHF.

CDR3 loop: CASSLGQGDSNQPQHF. CDR3 sequence (DNA): TGTGCCAGCAGCTTGGGGCAGGGTGATAGCAATCAGCCCCAGCATTTT. V usage is TRBV5-8 and J usage is TRBJ1-5, with D possibly TRBD1 on 5 matching bases. The germline V and J ends were trimmed by 0 bases and 0 bases, with 10 bases remaining between them. The germline V gene has CDR1 SGHTS and CDR2 YDEGEE. CDR3 length: 16 amino acids.